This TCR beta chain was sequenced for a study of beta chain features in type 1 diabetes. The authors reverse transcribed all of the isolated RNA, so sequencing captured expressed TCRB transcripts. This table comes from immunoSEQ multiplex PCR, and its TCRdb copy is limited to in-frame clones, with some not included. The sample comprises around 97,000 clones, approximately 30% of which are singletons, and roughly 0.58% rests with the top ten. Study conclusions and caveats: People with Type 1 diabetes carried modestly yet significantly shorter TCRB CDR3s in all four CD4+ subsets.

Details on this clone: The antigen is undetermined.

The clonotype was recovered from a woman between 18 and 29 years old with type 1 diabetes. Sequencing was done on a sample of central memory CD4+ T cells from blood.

This chain's CDR3 is CASSPRGAGGLYNEQFF. CDR3 DNA: TGTGCCAGTAGCCCCCGGGGGGCGGGAGGCCTCTACAATGAGCAGTTCTTC. The V and J genes are TRBV19 and TRBJ2-1, with 8 positions matching TRBD2. The ends lost 6 bases at V and 3 bases at J; junction bases unmatched: 13. Germline lookup yields CDR1 LNHDA and CDR2 SQIVND (reference sequence). The CDR3 extends over 17 amino acids.